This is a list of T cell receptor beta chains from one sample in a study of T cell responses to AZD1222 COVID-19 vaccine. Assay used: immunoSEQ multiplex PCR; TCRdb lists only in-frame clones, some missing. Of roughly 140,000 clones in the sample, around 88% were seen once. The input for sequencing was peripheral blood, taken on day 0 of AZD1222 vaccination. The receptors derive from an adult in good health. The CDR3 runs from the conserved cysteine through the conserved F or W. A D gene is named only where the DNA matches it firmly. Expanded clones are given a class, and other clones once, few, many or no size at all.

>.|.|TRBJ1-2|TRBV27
CASSRRGWDYGYTF
TGTGCCAGCAGTAGGCGGGGTTGGGACTATGGCTACACCTTC
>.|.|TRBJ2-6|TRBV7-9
CASSTGNSGANVLTF
TGTGCCAGCAGTACAGGGAACTCTGGGGCCAACGTCCTGACTTTC
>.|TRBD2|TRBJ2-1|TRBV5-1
CASSLVAGGPPYEQFF
TGCGCCAGCAGCTTGGTTGCGGGAGGGCCCCCGTATGAGCAGTTCTTC
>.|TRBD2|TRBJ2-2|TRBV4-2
CASSLHLLAGGSGDTGELFF
TGTGCCAGCAGCCTGCATTTACTAGCGGGAGGGTCCGGGGACACCGGGGAGCTGTTTTTT
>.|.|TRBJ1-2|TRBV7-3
CASSFDGINYGYTF
TGTGCCAGCAGCTTCGACGGAATTAACTATGGCTACACCTTC
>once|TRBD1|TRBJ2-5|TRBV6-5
CASSSDREQETQYF
TGTGCCAGCAGTTCGGACAGGGAGCAAGAGACCCAGTACTTC
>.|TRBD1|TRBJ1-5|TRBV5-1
CASRQGVGAQHF
TGCGCCAGTAGACAGGGGGTCGGTGCCCAGCATTTT
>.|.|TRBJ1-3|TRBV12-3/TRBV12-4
CASSLDTGNTIYF
TGTGCCAGCAGCTTAGACACAGGAAACACCATATATTTT
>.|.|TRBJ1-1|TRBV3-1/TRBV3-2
CASSPIGEVNTEAFF
TGTGCCAGCAGCCCCATCGGAGAGGTGAACACTGAAGCTTTCTTT
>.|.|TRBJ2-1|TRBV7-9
CASSLAFSKTEGNEQFF
TGTGCCAGCAGCTTAGCTTTCAGTAAGACCGAGGGCAATGAGCAGTTCTTC
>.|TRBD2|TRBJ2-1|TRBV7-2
CASSSYPGLAGVNEQFF
TGTGCCAGCAGCTCGTACCCGGGACTAGCGGGAGTCAATGAGCAGTTCTTC
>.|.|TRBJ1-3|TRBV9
CASSVSRGGGNTIYF
TGTGCCAGCAGCGTCTCCAGGGGCGGTGGAAACACCATATATTTT
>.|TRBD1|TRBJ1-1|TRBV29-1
CSAGGTVNTEAFF
TGCAGCGCCGGTGGGACAGTGAACACTGAAGCTTTCTTT
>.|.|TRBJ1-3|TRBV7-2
CASSLRPGVGNTIYF
TGTGCCAGCAGCTTAAGGCCAGGGGTAGGAAACACCATATATTTT
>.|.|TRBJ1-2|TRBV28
CASSLGLRQNYGYTF
TGTGCCAGCAGTTTAGGGCTGCGACAGAACTATGGCTACACCTTC
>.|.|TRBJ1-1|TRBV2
CASSELGTQNTEAFF
TGTGCCAGCAGTGAATTAGGGACACAGAACACTGAAGCTTTCTTT
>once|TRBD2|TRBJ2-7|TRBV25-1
CASSEGLGLAGVIGEQYF
TGTGCCAGCAGTGAGGGTCTCGGGCTAGCGGGAGTCATCGGCGAGCAGTACTTC